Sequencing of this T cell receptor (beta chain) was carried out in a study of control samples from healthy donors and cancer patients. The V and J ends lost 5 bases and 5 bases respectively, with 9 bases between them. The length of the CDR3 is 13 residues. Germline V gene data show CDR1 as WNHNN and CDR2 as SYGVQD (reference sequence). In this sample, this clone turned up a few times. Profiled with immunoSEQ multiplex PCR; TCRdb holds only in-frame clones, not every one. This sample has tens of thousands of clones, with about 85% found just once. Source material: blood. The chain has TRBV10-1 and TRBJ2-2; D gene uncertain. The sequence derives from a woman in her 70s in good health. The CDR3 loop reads CASSYEPTGELFF. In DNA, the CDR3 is TGCGCCAGCAGTTATGAGCCGACCGGGGAGCTGTTTTTT.